This TCR beta chain stems from a study of T cell responses to AZD1222 COVID-19 vaccine. TCRdb keeps only in-frame clones here, not all; method: immunoSEQ multiplex PCR. This sample has approximately 110,000 clones, with approximately 88% found just once. Overall study findings and caveats: Donors skewed white British and female; clonal diversity was possibly underestimated.

Trimming at V came to 4 bases and at J to 4 bases, leaving 1 base not matched to a gene. Germline loops: CDR1 LGHDT, CDR2 YNNKEL (reference sequence). The CDR3 is made up of 14 amino acids. To note about this clone: What it recognizes is unknown.

The sample in question was peripheral blood, obtained on day 0 of AZD1222 vaccination. This rearrangement joins TRBV3-1 (or the pseudogene TRBV3-2) to TRBJ1-5, with 10 bases that match TRBD1. This receptor was taken from an adult in good health. The CDR3 coding sequence is TGTGCCAGCAGCCCGGGACAGGGGAATCAGCCCCAGCATTTT. Translated: CASSPGQGNQPQHF.